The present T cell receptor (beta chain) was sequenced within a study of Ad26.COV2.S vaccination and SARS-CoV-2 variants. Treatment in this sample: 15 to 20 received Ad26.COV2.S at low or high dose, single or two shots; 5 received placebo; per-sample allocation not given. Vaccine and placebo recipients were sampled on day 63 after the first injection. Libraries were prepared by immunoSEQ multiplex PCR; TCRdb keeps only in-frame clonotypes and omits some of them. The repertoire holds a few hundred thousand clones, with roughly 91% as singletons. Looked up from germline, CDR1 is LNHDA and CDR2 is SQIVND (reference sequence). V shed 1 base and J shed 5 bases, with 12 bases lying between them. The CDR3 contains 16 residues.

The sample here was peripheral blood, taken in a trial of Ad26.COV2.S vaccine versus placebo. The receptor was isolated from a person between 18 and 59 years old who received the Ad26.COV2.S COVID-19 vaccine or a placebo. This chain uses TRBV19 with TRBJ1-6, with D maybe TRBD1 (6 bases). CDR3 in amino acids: CASSIAAGANNSPLHF. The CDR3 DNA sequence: TGTGCCAGTAGTATAGCGGCAGGGGCGAATAATTCACCCCTCCACTTT.